The rows below give T cell receptor beta chains drawn from one sample of a study of T cell clonotyping in hematopoietic cell transplantation. The repertoire was sequenced with immunoSEQ multiplex PCR; TCRdb's copy has only in-frame clones and lacks some. The sample consists of approximately 6,200 clones, 77% of them appearing once. The source was PBMCs, collected 100 days after allogeneic stem cell transplant. The receptors originated from a female patient aged 30-39 years who had an allogeneic stem cell transplant, so the T cells may come from the graft donor. Some clones in this sample may be carry-over from other donors' samples. The CDR3 runs from the conserved cysteine through the conserved F or W. D genes are given only for firm matches. Clone size is stated in some rows and not others, as once, few, many or a class when expanded.

size,D,J,V,DNA,CDR3
.,TRBD2,TRBJ2-4,TRBV14,TGTGCCAGCAGCCAAGTCTTGCGGGGGGGCATTCAGTACTTC,CASSQVLRGGIQYF
.,.,TRBJ1-6,TRBV9,TGTGCCAGCAGCGTAGGAGGGTCCCCCACGGGTAATTCACCCCTCCACTTT,CASSVGGSPTGNSPLHF
.,.,TRBJ1-6,TRBV30,TGTGCCTGGACTCCGGGCGTAGGGGGTTCACCCCTCCACTTT,CAWTPGVGGSPLHF
.,.,TRBJ2-2,TRBV7-2,TGTGCCAGCTCGAACACCGGGGAGCTGTTTTTT,CASSNTGELFF
.,TRBD1,TRBJ2-2,TRBV19,TGTGCCAGTAGTATGACAGGGGCTGGAACCGGGGAGCTGTTTTTT,CASSMTGAGTGELFF
.,.,TRBJ2-7,TRBV25-1,TGTGCCAGCAGTGCAAGGAACTCCTACGAGCAGTACTTC,CASSARNSYEQYF
.,.,TRBJ2-5,TRBV9,TGTGCCAGCAGCGTAGACCCTACTAAAGAGACCCAGTACTTC,CASSVDPTKETQYF
.,.,TRBJ1-2,TRBV7-9,TGTGCCAGCACCCAGGAGACAGGCTATGGCTACACCTTC,CASTQETGYGYTF
.,.,TRBJ1-2,TRBV27,TGTGCCAGCAGTTTAGCCAGGGGATATGGCTACACCTTC,CASSLARGYGYTF
.,.,TRBJ1-2,TRBV15,TGTGCCACCAGCACAGATGCCTGGGGCTATGGCTACACCTTC,CATSTDAWGYGYTF
.,.,TRBJ1-2,TRBV7-6,TGTGCCAGCAGCTTAGGGACCTACTATGGCTACACCTTC,CASSLGTYYGYTF
once,.,TRBJ2-1,TRBV30,TGTGCCTGGACTTGGGGGTTTGGTAATGAGCAGTTCTTC,CAWTWGFGNEQFF
.,TRBD2,TRBJ2-1,TRBV14,TGTGCCACCGGACGTCTAGCGGGGGACAATGAGCAGTTCTTC,CATGRLAGDNEQFF
.,.,TRBJ2-7,TRBV5-6,TGTGCCAGCAGCTTGGGCCTCTTGCAGCCCCCCTACGAGCAGTACTTC,CASSLGLLQPPYEQYF
.,.,TRBJ1-1,TRBV27,TGTGCCAGCAGTTTATACCCGGGGGGGGGTGGCACTGAAGCTTTCTTT,CASSLYPGGGGTEAFF
.,TRBD1,TRBJ1-1,TRBV18,TGTGCCAGCTCACTCTCCGGGACAGGGGGGATCACTGAAGCTTTCTTT,CASSLSGTGGITEAFF
.,.,TRBJ2-3,TRBV28,TGTGCCAGCAGTCCATCTGGCCCCTTGGGAGATACGCAGTATTTT,CASSPSGPLGDTQYF
.,.,TRBJ1-2,TRBV6-4,TGTGCCAGCAGTGCGGACGGCCTCTATGGCTACACCTTC,CASSADGLYGYTF
.,.,TRBJ1-2,TRBV19,TGTGCCAGTAGTATTCCGGGACGCCCCAACTATGGCTACACCTTC,CASSIPGRPNYGYTF